Each of the 27 T cell receptor beta chains below was sequenced from the same sample in a study of T cell changes during pregnancy in multiple sclerosis. The repertoire was sequenced with immunoSEQ multiplex PCR; TCRdb's copy has only in-frame clones and lacks some. The top ten hold around 0.42% of the sample, which has 30,000 to 40,000 clones, 85% to 95% seen once. The material sequenced was CD4+ T cells from peripheral blood mononuclear cells, taken in the second trimester of pregnancy. Every receptor here comes from a female donor with multiple sclerosis, enrolled in a pregnancy study.

In DNA, the CDR3 is TGTGCCTCCTCCCGCGGGGGGCAAGAGACCCAGTACTTC. This gives the protein CASSRGGQETQYF. The chain combines TRBV2 with TRBJ2-5, with 8 nucleotides matching TRBD2. V lost 11 bases, J lost 2 bases, and 7 bases stayed unmatched. Germline V gives CDR1 SNHLY, CDR2 FYNNEI. The CDR3 is 13 amino acids.

V and J are TRBV5-1 and TRBJ2-7; TRBD1 matches 7 bases. Germline CDR1 and CDR2: SGHRS and YFSETQ. Trimming took 2 bases from V and 5 from J; bases not matched to a gene: 7. CDR3 length equals 14 residues. The CDR3 spells CASSLMSGGNEQYF. The CDR3, as DNA: TGCGCCAGCAGCTTAATGTCAGGGGGTAACGAGCAGTACTTC.

The J gene is TRBJ2-7, the V gene TRBV28, with unresolved D. This CDR3 is built from 12 residues. Germline assignment: CDR1 MDHEN and CDR2 SYDVKM. Trimming stripped 10 bases from V and 2 bases from J, with 12 bases between. Written as DNA, the CDR3 is TGTGCCATCCGTGGGCAGACCTACGAGCAGTACTTC. Translated: CAIRGQTYEQYF.

The rearrangement links TRBV21-1 to TRBJ1-1. TRBV21-1 is listed as a pseudogene. This CDR3 has 15 amino acids. CDR3 DNA: TGTGCCAGCTATTTGAGGAGACTAAGGAACACTGAAGCTTTCTTT. Translating gives CASYLRRLRNTEAFF.

This chain's CDR3 is CASSPQVNTEAFF. As DNA, the CDR3 is TGCGCCAGCAGCCCACAAGTAAACACTGAAGCTTTCTTT. V gene TRBV5-1 combines with J gene TRBJ1-1, with unresolved D. With 4 bases removed from V and 2 bases from J, the gap between germline ends came to 9 bases. This CDR3 region has 13 residues. Germline values: CDR1 SGHRS, CDR2 YFSETQ. Using reference TRBV5-1 and TRBJ1-1 for the parts outside the CDR3, the full variable domain is KAGVTQTPRYLIKTRGQQVTLSCSPISGHRSVSWYQQTPGQGLQFLFEYFSETQRNKGNFPGRFSGRQFSNSRSEMNVSTLELGDSALYLCASSPQVNTEAFFGQGTRLTVV.

Points on this clone: The junction shows a germline mismatch at one end, possibly a read error. The genes are TRBV30 and TRBJ1-2; weak D call: TRBD1 (6 bases). Germline lookup yields CDR1 GTSNPN and CDR2 SVGIG (reference sequence). The CDR3 has 10 amino acids. The CDR3 DNA sequence: TGTGCCTGGAGACAGGGTATCATCTCCTTC. Residues: CAWRQGIISF. The full variable domain, in which reference TRBV30 and TRBJ1-2 provide the parts outside the CDR3, is SQTIHQWPATLVQPVGSPLSLECTVEGTSNPNLYWYRQAAGRGLQLLFYSVGIGQISSEVPQNLSASRPQDRQFILSSKKLLLSDSGFYLCAWRQGIISFGSGTRLTVV.

The chain uses TRBV5-5 and TRBJ2-1, with 9 nucleotides matching TRBD2. The CDR3 has 14 residues. The germline V gene encodes CDR1 SGHKS and CDR2 YYEKEE (reference sequence). The junction had 5 bases not matched to a gene; V was cut back by 2 bases and J by 8 bases. The CDR3: CASSLIAGVYEQFF. The DNA for the CDR3 is TGTGCCAGCAGCTTAATAGCGGGAGTCTATGAGCAGTTCTTC.

This clone has a handful of counts. The chain is built from TRBV12-5 and TRBJ2-1; TRBD2 matches at 10 bases. The germline V gene has CDR1 LGHNT and CDR2 FRNRAP. The V gene end was trimmed by 4 bases and the J gene end by 9 bases; junction bases not matched to a gene: 9. This CDR3 is built from 15 residues. Here the CDR3 reads CASGSSAGGRIEQFF. In DNA, the CDR3 is TGTGCTAGTGGTTCATCAGCGGGGGGGCGTATTGAGCAGTTCTTC.

DNA of the CDR3: TGTGCCAGCAGCTTGTTGGGCGGGCCCTACAATGAGCAGTTCTTC. This gives the protein CASSLLGGPYNEQFF. This chain connects TRBV7-8 to TRBJ2-1, with D possibly being TRBD2 (5 bases). V dropped 3 bases and J dropped 2 bases, with 11 bases sitting between them. This CDR3 spans 15 amino acids. Germline CDR1 SGHVS, CDR2 FQNEAQ.

The rearrangement uses TRBV2 and TRBJ2-1; 9 bases are a match to TRBD1. V shed 1 base and J 8 bases; nucleotides not matched to a gene: 6. The CDR3 consists of 15 residues. Germline CDR1 is SNHLY and CDR2 is FYNNEI. The CDR3 DNA reads as TGTGCCAGCAGTGAAGGGACAGGGGTGATCGATGAGCAGTTCTTC. Translating it yields CASSEGTGVIDEQFF. The variable domain in full, completed from reference TRBV2 and TRBJ2-1, reads EPEVTQTPSHQVTQMGQEVILRCVPISNHLYFYWYRQILGQKVEFLVSFYNNEISEKSEIFDDQFSVERPDGSNFTLKIRSTKLEDSAMYFCASSEGTGVIDEQFFGPGTRLTVL.

V gene TRBV29-1 combines with J gene TRBJ1-4; D ambiguous. Germline V gene lookup returns CDR1 SQVTM and CDR2 ANQGSEA. The germline V and J ends were trimmed by 5 bases and 7 bases, with 5 bases remaining between them. The CDR3 loop spans 10 amino acids. CDR3 nucleotides: TGCAGCGTTCTTTTTGAAAAACTGTTTTTT. Translation: CSVLFEKLFF. Using reference TRBV29-1 and TRBJ1-4 for the parts outside the CDR3, the full variable domain is SAVISQKPSRDICQRGTSLTIQCQVDSQVTMMFWYRQQPGQSLTLIATANQGSEATYESGFVIDKFPISRPNLTFSTLTVSNMSPEDSSIYLCSVLFEKLFFGSGTQLSVL.

This chain links TRBV7-2 with TRBJ2-5, with 10 positions matching TRBD2. Germline V lookup: CDR1 SGHTA, CDR2 FQGNSA. Trimming at V came to 4 bases and at J to 2 bases, leaving 10 bases not matched to a gene. The CDR3 runs to 17 residues. This CDR3 reads CASSSPRLAGSQETQYF. In nucleotides, the CDR3 is TGTGCCAGCAGCTCCCCCCGACTAGCGGGTTCACAAGAGACCCAGTACTTC.

V gene TRBV18 combines with J gene TRBJ1-1, with TRBD1 identical over 8 bases. J was trimmed by 0 bases and V by 4 bases; bases with no gene match: 4. The CDR3 length is 15 residues. Germline loops: CDR1 KGHSH, CDR2 LQKENI. CDR3 nucleotide sequence: TGTGCCAGCTCACTTGGACAGGGAATGAACACTGAAGCTTTCTTT. Protein: CASSLGQGMNTEAFF.

This clone was recorded only once. At one end, the junction sequence differs from germline, possibly due to a read error. This rearrangement joins TRBV7-9 to TRBJ1-5, with D maybe TRBD1 (5 bases). This CDR3 contains 14 residues. CDR1 and CDR2 (germline): SEHNR, FQNEAQ (reference sequence). CDR3 residues: CASSLSRENPPQHF. The CDR3 DNA sequence: TGTGCCAGCAGCCTTAGCAGGGAAAATCCGCCCCAGCATTTT.

The gene calls are TRBV7-2 and TRBJ2-2; TRBD2 is a possible D gene (5 bases). The germline V gene encodes CDR1 SGHTA and CDR2 FQGNSA. Between the trimmed V and J ends, which lost 3 bases and 2 bases, there was a span of 10 bases. This CDR3 comprises 15 residues. Written as DNA, the CDR3 is TGTGCCAGCAGCTTGTCGGGGTACAACACCGGGGAGCTGTTTTTT. This sequence encodes CASSLSGYNTGELFF.

As concerns this clone: An end of the junction differs from the germline gene, which may be a read error. J is TRBJ2-7 and V is TRBV10-1; TRBD1 matches at 7 bases. Per germline, CDR1 WNHNN and CDR2 SYGVQD (reference sequence). The CDR3 length is 14 residues. This CDR3 reads CASSQQGPPVGRGF. DNA of the CDR3: TGCGCCAGCAGTCAACAGGGGCCGCCTGTGGGACGGGGTTTC.

V gene TRBV7-2 combines with J gene TRBJ2-3, with 10 nucleotides matching TRBD2. This CDR3 has 16 residues. V shed 3 bases, J shed 4 bases, and the junction held 7 bases outside the gene matches. CDR1 is SGHTA, CDR2 FQGNSA, per germline. CDR3 DNA sequence: TGTGCCAGCAGCTTGGAAGCGGGGGGGCACCCAGATACGCAGTATTTT. Amino acids: CASSLEAGGHPDTQYF.

This clone was counted once. The chain couples TRBV2 to TRBJ2-5, with D perhaps matching TRBD1 (5 bases). V lost 4 bases to trimming and J lost 0 bases, with 9 bases between them. The CDR3 spans 14 residues. Germline V CDR1 and CDR2: SNHLY, FYNNEI. The CDR3 coding sequence is TGTGCCAGCAGTGTGGGGCGGTACCAAGAGACCCAGTACTTC. Amino acid sequence: CASSVGRYQETQYF. The full variable domain, rest sourced from reference TRBV2 and TRBJ2-5, is EPEVTQTPSHQVTQMGQEVILRCVPISNHLYFYWYRQILGQKVEFLVSFYNNEISEKSEIFDDQFSVERPDGSNFTLKIRSTKLEDSAMYFCASSVGRYQETQYFGPGTRLLVL.

A few counts support this clone. Different DNA sequences within this sample yield the same CDR3. This sequence joins TRBV5-1 and TRBJ1-2, with a weak D call TRBD1 (5 bases). V gave up 2 bases and J gave up 5 bases, with 10 bases separating them. The CDR3 covers 13 residues. Germline V CDR1 and CDR2: SGHRS, YFSETQ. DNA for the CDR3: TGCGCCAGCAGCTTTGACAGCTCATATGGCTACACCTTC. Its protein is CASSFDSSYGYTF.

The chain recombines TRBV5-1 with TRBJ2-7; 10 bases match TRBD1. This CDR3 spans 18 amino acids. Trimming took 4 bases from V and 0 from J; bases not matched to a gene: 13. Germline CDR1 SGHRS, CDR2 YFSETQ. CDR3 in DNA: TGCGCCAGCAGCCAAGCTCCAATGAGGACAGGGGGCTCCTACGAGCAGTACTTC. Translated: CASSQAPMRTGGSYEQYF.

This sequence joins TRBV7-3 and TRBJ1-4, with D uncertain. This CDR3 has 15 residues. CDR1 is SGHTA and CDR2 is FQGTGA in the germline V gene. V dropped 3 bases and J dropped 0 bases, with 8 bases sitting between them. The CDR3 region has the DNA TGTGCCAGCAGCTTCCGTATTGCAACTAATGAAAAACTGTTTTTT. Translating gives CASSFRIATNEKLFF. Combining the CDR3 with reference TRBV7-3 and TRBJ1-4 gives the whole variable domain GAGVSQTPSNKVTEKGKYVELRCDPISGHTALYWYRQSLGQGPEFLIYFQGTGAADDSGLPNDRFFAVRPEGSVSTLKIQRTERGDSAVYLCASSFRIATNEKLFFGSGTQLSVL.

CDR3 residues: CASSASGTGYNEQFF. CDR3 bases: TGTGCCAGCAGCGCATCCGGGACAGGGTACAATGAGCAGTTCTTC. This chain connects TRBV9 to TRBJ2-1; TRBD1 aligns across 9 bases. The V gene's germline CDR1 is SGDLS and CDR2 YYNGEE. V lost 3 bases, J lost 4 bases, and 5 bases stayed unmatched. The CDR3 runs to 15 residues.

This clone was seen once. The gene calls are TRBV27 and TRBJ2-1, with 9 bases fitting TRBD2. V trimming: 0 bases; J trimming: 7 bases; junction bases outside the gene matches: 4. The CDR3 consists of 15 residues. Germline V lookup: CDR1 MNHEY, CDR2 SMNVEV (reference sequence). For the CDR3, the DNA is TGTGCCAGCAGTTTATCGGGACTAGCTTCTAATGAGCAGTTCTTC. Translating gives CASSLSGLASNEQFF.

V is TRBV12-5 and J is TRBJ1-5, with D unclear. The CDR3 is made up of 19 amino acids. V was clipped by 0 bases and J by 7 bases, with 25 bases between them. The germline CDR1 and CDR2 sequences are LGHNT and FRNRAP. In nucleotides, the CDR3 is TGTGCTAGTGGTTTGGTACAACCGACCCGGGGAGTGATGGACCAGCCCCAGCATTTT. Its translation: CASGLVQPTRGVMDQPQHF. The full variable domain, rest sourced from reference TRBV12-5 and TRBJ1-5, is DARVTQTPRHKVTEMGQEVTMRCQPILGHNTVFWYRQTMMQGLELLAYFRNRAPLDDSGMPKDRFSAEMPDATLATLKIQPSEPRDSAVYFCASGLVQPTRGVMDQPQHFGDGTRLSIL.

The chain joins TRBV2 to TRBJ2-3; a weak D match, TRBD2 (5 bases). V lost 10 bases to trimming and J lost 0 bases, with 14 bases between them. Germline CDR1 reads SNHLY; CDR2 reads FYNNEI. This CDR3 region has 14 residues. CDR3 residues: CATRTSRSTDTQYF. CDR3 coding DNA: TGTGCCACCCGGACTTCCCGGAGCACAGATACGCAGTATTTT.

In DNA form, the CDR3 reads TGTGCCAGCAGCCCGCGGCTGGTCTACTCCTACGAGCAGTACTTC. This encodes CASSPRLVYSYEQYF. The gene calls are TRBV7-2 and TRBJ2-7, with D unclear. The CDR3 extends over 15 amino acids. The V gene lost 5 bases and the J gene lost 0 bases, with 14 bases spanning the gap. Germline CDR1 SGHTA, CDR2 FQGNSA.

The CDR3 coding sequence is TGCAGCGTTGAAGGGACAGGGCTACAGTACTTC. Translated: CSVEGTGLQYF. The V and J genes are TRBV29-1 and TRBJ2-7; 8 bases are a match to TRBD1. The CDR3 sequence is 11 residues long. The V gene end was trimmed by 1 base and the J gene end by 10 bases; junction bases not matched to a gene: 3. The germline gives CDR1 SQVTM, CDR2 ANQGSEA.